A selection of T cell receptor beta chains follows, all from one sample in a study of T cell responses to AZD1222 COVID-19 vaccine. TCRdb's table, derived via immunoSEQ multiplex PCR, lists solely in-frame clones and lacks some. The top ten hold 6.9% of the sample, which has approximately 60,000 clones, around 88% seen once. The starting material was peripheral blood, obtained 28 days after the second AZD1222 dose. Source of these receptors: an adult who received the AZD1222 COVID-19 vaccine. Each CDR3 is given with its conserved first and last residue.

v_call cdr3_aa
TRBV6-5 CASGYRTNTEAFF
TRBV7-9 CASSLGTGGEEQYF
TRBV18 CASSPQGISGNQPQHF
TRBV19 CASSRGWRSGFTDTQYF
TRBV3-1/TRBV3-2 CASSDRDKGNTIYF
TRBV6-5 CASSYEFVGNEQFF
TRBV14 CASRRSGANVLTF
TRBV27 CASSPFVAGATEQYF
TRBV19 CASSIDPGGGLSTDTQYF
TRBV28 CASILSDRVSEAFF
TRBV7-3 CASSRGITDTQYF
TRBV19 CATGDRGPGEQYF
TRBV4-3 CASSLSGRAVYEQYF
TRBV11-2 CASSLEGTRTDTQYF
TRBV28 CASSPGQFQETQYF
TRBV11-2 CASSLQAGYEQFF
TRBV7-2 CASSPGLGAGELFF
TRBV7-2 CASSPTGGAHYPGYTF
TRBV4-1 CASSQITGYSSYEQYF
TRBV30 CAWSPGTPKQYF
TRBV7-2 CASSFQGGTGELFF
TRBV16 CASSQLAGTGVNQPQHF
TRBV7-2 CASSPMGGSGYTF
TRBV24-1 CALQTGAGGYTF
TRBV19 CATADRNYEQYF
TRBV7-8 CASSSPQISEQYF
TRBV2 CASSPSGTGGTGELFF
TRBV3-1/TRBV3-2 CASSPEGGSSDTQYF
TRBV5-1 CASSEGNNEKLFF
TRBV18 CASSPWTGVNEQFF
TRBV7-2 CASSLSLVGNTQYF
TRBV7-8 CASSLLLDNEQFF
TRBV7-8 CASSPIMTGNQQPQHF
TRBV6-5 CASSPLTGARDGYTF
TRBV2 CASNPGLRNQPQHF
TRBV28 CASSLGLAFRTGELFF
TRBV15 CATSRGAGGTNYGYTF
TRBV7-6 CASSLATESLAGGPGDTQYF
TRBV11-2 CASSSGTRPRGELFF
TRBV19 CASSNRQGRGEQFF
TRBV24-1 CATRLAEFGELFF
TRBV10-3 CAISVFSRFGSEDRSTDTQYF
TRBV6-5 CASSRVTNYGYTF
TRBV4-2 CASSQEVGQHRTDTQYF
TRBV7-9 CASSGAGQRNQPQHF
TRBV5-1 CASSQQTGTEQYF